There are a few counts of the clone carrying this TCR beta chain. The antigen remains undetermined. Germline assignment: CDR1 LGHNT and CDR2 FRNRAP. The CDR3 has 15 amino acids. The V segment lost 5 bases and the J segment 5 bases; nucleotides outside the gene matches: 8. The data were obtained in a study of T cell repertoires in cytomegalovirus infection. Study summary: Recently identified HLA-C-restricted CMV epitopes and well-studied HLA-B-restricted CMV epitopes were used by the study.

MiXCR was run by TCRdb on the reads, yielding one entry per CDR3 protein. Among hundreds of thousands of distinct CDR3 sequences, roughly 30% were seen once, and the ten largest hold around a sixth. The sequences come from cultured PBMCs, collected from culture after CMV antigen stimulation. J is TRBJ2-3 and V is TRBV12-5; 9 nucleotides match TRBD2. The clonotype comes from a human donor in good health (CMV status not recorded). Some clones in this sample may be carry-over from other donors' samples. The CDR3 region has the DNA TGTGCTAGTGGTCGAAGGCGGGAGGGCCAAGATACGCAGTATTTT. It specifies CASGRRREGQDTQYF.